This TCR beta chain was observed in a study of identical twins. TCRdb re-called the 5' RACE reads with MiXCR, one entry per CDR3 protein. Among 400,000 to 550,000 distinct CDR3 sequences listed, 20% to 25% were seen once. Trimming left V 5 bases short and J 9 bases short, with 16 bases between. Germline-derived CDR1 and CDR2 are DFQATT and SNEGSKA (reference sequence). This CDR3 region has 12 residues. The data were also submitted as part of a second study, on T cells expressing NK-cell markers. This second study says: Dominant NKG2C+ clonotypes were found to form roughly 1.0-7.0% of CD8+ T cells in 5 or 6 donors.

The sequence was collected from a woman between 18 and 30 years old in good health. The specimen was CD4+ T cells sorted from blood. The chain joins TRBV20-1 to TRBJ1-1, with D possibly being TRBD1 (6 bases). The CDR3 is CSARQVGGQAFF. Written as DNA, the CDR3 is TGCAGTGCTCGCCAGGTGGGGGGCCAAGCTTTCTTT.